The 10 T cell receptor beta chains below were found in one sample sequenced in a study of blood T cell repertoires in COVID-19. TCRdb keeps only in-frame clones here, not all; method: immunoSEQ multiplex PCR. The table includes roughly 230,000 clones, 85% detected once. The specimen sequenced was PBMCs or T cells enriched from blood (not recorded which). Every receptor here comes from a woman in her forties or fifties who had been exposed to COVID-19.

The chain couples TRBV28 to TRBJ2-2, with 7 bases lining up with TRBD1. Germline CDR1 is MDHEN and CDR2 is SYDVKM. The CDR3 is 16 amino acids. Germline trimming cut 3 bases from V and 3 bases from J; bases unmatched to any gene: 7. In DNA form, the CDR3 reads TGTGCCAGCAGTTTCATACAGGGGTGGCACACCGGGGAGCTGTTTTTT. It codes for CASSFIQGWHTGELFF.

V usage is TRBV7-9 and J usage is TRBJ2-3, with a tentative D call TRBD1 (7 bases). CDR1 is SEHNR, CDR2 FQNEAQ, per germline (reference sequence). V was cut by 4 bases and J by 0 bases, with 14 bases left in between. The CDR3 is 16 amino acids. The CDR3 DNA reads as TGTGCCAGCAGCTCGGGGCAGGGGGGCAGCACAGATACGCAGTATTTT. It translates to CASSSGQGGSTDTQYF.

This clone has a single count. The rearrangement uses TRBV20-1 and TRBJ2-3; weak D call: TRBD2 (6 bases). CDR1 and CDR2 (germline): DFQATT, SNEGSKA (reference sequence). The CDR3 has 10 residues. With 6 bases removed from V and 10 bases from J, the gap between germline ends came to 11 bases. The DNA of the CDR3 is TGCAGTGCCCGACTAGGGGCGCAGTATTTT. It specifies CSARLGAQYF.

This clone was seen more than once but under ten times. The chain is built from TRBV7-2 and TRBJ1-2; 9 nucleotides line up with TRBD1. V shed 4 bases, J shed 4 bases, and the junction held 7 bases outside the gene matches. Germline CDR1 and CDR2: SGHTA and FQGNSA. CDR3 size: 15 residues. The CDR3 sequence: CASSSTGTGSYGYTF. In nucleotides, the CDR3 is TGTGCCAGCAGCTCTACCGGGACAGGGAGCTATGGCTACACCTTC.

The chain uses TRBV6-4 and TRBJ1-1, with 8 bases aligning to TRBD1. The CDR3 is 13 amino acids. V gave up 4 bases and J gave up 6 bases; unmatched junction bases: 4. Germline values: CDR1 MRHNA, CDR2 SNTAGT. The CDR3 reads CASSVNRGAEAFF. The CDR3 region has the DNA TGTGCCAGCAGTGTCAACAGGGGGGCTGAAGCTTTCTTT.

This clone was counted once. The CDR3 nucleotides are TGCGCCAGCAGCTTCCCAACCGGGACAGGGGACGAAAAACTGTTTTTT. Translation: CASSFPTGTGDEKLFF. This chain uses TRBV5-1 with TRBJ1-4, with 10 bases matching TRBD1. CDR3 size: 16 residues. Germline trimming cut 2 bases from V and 8 bases from J; bases unmatched to any gene: 9. Germline CDR1 is SGHRS and CDR2 is YFSETQ.

The chain is built from TRBV11-3 and TRBJ2-1, with 8 nucleotides matching TRBD1. CDR3 length: 15 amino acids. Germline CDR1 reads SGHNT; CDR2 reads YENEEA. The J segment lost 5 bases and the V segment lost 5 bases, leaving 8 bases of the junction unmatched. The DNA for the CDR3 is TGTGCCAGCAGCCCCCGGACAGGGATGCACAATGAGCAGTTCTTC. It specifies CASSPRTGMHNEQFF.

The J gene is TRBJ1-1, the V gene TRBV4-3; the D gene is possibly TRBD1 (5 bases). Deletions cut 2 bases from V and 5 bases from J, with 15 bases between. The CDR3 runs to 15 residues. CDR1 and CDR2 (germline): LGHNA, YSLEER. The CDR3 reads CASSQTQVGLTEAFF. The CDR3 region has the DNA TGCGCCAGCAGCCAAACTCAGGTGGGGCTGACTGAAGCTTTCTTT.

The chain combines TRBV19 with TRBJ2-7; D uncertain. The germline V gene has CDR1 LNHDA and CDR2 SQIVND (reference sequence). The CDR3 has 14 amino acids. Deletions cut 6 bases from V and 4 bases from J, with 16 bases between. CDR3 sequence: CASRAPPPRYEQYF. The CDR3 nucleotides read TGTGCCAGTAGAGCCCCTCCACCTCGATACGAGCAGTACTTC.

The V call is TRBV19, the J call TRBJ1-1; 8 bases align to TRBD1. V shed 6 bases and J 3 bases; nucleotides not matched to a gene: 6. This CDR3 spans 14 amino acids. Germline V gene data show CDR1 as LNHDA and CDR2 as SQIVND (reference sequence). This CDR3 reads CASRGQVFDTEAFF. CDR3 DNA: TGTGCCAGTAGGGGACAGGTTTTTGACACTGAAGCTTTCTTT.